This T cell receptor beta chain was found in a study of T cells in Graves' hyperthyroidism and ophthalmopathy. Study observations and caveats: By a 13 V-J model, ophthalmopathy was set apart from stable hyperthyroidism. Blood shared most expanded thyroid clonotypes above 0.001.

The sample holds many counts of this clonotype. Its cognate antigen is unknown. The definition of stable Graves' hyperthyroidism was no ophthalmopathy progression within 18 months. Germline values: CDR1 SGDLS, CDR2 YYNGEE. CDR3 length: 15 amino acids. Trimming cost V 4 bases and J 4 bases, with 18 bases left between them. From RNA transcripts, TCR beta CDR3 regions were amplified. The TCR CDR3 first-round RT-PCR relied on the HTBI primer set. TCRdb redid the calling of the multiplex PCR reads with MiXCR, one entry per CDR3 protein. The table includes approximately 480,000 distinct CDR3 sequences, about a fifth detected once.

The sequence came from a man between 18 and 29 years old with Graves' hyperthyroidism. Sequenced: blood. J is TRBJ2-7 and V is TRBV9; perhaps TRBD1 as D (6 bases). CDR3 protein: CASSPTGQRLYEQYF. The CDR3 region has the DNA TGTGCCAGCAGCCCAACCGGACAGCGTTTATACGAGCAGTACTTC.